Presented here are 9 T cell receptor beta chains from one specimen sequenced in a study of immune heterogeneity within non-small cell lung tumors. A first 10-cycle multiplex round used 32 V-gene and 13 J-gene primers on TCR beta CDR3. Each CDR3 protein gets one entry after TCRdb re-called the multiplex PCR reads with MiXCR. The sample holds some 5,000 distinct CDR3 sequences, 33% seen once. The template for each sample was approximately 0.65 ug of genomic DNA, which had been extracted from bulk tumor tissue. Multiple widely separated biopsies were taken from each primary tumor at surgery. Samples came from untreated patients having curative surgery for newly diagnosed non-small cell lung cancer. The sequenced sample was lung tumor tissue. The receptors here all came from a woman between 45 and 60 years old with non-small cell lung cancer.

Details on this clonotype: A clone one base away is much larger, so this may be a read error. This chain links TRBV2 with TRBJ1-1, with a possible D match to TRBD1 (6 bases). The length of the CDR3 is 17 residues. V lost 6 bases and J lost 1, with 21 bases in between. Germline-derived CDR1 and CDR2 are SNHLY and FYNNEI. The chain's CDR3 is CASRARTAAATNTEAFF. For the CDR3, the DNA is TGTGCCAGCAGGGCCCGGACAGCTGCGGCGACGAACACTGAAGCTTTCTTT.

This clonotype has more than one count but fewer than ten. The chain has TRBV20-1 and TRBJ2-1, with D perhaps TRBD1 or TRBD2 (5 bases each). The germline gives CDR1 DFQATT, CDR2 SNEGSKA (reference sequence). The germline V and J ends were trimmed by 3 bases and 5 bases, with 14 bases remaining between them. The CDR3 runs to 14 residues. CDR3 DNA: TGCAGTGCTAGCGCAGGGACGGAAAACAATGAGCAGTTCTTC. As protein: CSASAGTENNEQFF.

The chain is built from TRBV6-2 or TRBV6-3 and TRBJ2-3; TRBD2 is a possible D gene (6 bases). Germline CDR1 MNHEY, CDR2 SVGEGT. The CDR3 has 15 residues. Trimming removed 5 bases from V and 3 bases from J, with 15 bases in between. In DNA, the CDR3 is TGTGCCAGCAGTAACAGGAGGGAAGCTACAGATACGCAGTATTTT. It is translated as CASSNRREATDTQYF.

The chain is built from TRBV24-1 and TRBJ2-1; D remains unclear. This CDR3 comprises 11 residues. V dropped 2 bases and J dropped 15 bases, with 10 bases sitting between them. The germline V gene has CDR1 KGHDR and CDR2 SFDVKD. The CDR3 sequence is CATSDSGVGFF. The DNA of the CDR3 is TGTGCCACCAGTGATTCTGGGGTCGGGTTCTTC.

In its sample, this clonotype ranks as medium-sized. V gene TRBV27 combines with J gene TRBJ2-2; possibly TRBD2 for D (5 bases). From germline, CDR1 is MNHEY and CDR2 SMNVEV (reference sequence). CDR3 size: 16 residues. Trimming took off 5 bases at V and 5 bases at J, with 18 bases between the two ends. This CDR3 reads CASSRSGTRKTGELFF. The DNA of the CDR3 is TGTGCCAGCAGTAGGAGCGGTACAAGGAAGACCGGGGAGCTGTTTTTT.

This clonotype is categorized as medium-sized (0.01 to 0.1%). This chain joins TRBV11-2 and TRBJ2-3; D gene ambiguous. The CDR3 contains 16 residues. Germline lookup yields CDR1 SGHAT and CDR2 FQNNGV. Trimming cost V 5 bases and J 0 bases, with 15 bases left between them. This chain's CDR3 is CASSHLSDPSTDTQYF. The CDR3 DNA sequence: TGTGCCAGCAGCCACTTATCCGACCCTAGCACAGATACGCAGTATTTT. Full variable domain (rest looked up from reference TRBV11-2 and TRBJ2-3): EAGVAQSPRYKIIEKRQSVAFWCNPISGHATLYWYQQILGQGPKLLIQFQNNGVVDDSQLPKDRFSAERLKGVDSTLKIQPAKLEDSAVYLCASSHLSDPSTDTQYFGPGTRLTVL.

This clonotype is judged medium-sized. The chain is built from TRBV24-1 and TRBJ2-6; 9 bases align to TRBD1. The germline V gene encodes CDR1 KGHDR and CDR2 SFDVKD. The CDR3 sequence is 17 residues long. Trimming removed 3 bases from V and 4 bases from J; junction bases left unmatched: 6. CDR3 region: CATSDPGQGSGANVLTF. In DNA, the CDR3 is TGTGCCACCAGTGATCCCGGACAGGGGTCCGGGGCCAACGTCCTGACTTTC.

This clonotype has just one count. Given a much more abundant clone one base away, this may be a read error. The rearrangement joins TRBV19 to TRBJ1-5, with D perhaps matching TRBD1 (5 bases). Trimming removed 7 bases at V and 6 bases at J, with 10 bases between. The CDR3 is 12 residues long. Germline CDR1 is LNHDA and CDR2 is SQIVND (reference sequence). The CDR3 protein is CASIVQGQPQHF. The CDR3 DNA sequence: TGTGCCAGTATTGTTCAGGGTCAGCCCCAGCATTTT. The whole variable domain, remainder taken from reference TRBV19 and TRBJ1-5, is DGGITQSPKYLFRKEGQNVTLSCEQNLNHDAMYWYRQDPGQGLRLIYYSQIVNDFQKGDIAEGYSVSREKKESFPLTVTSAQKNPTAFYLCASIVQGQPQHFGDGTRLSIL.

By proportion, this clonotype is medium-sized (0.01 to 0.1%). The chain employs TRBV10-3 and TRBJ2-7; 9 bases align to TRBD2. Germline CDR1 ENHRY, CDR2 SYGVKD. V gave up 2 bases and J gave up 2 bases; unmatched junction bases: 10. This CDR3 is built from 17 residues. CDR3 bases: TGTGCCATCAGTGAGACTATTGGGACTAGCTTACCCTACGAGCAGTACTTC. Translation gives CAISETIGTSLPYEQYF.